Below, 25 T cell receptor beta chains from the same sample are listed, as sequenced in a study of blood T cell repertoires in COVID-19. Sequenced by immunoSEQ multiplex PCR; TCRdb stores in-frame clones only, minus some. Seen here are around 250,000 clones, 80% to 85% observed once, and the top ten hold around 3.5%. Sequencing used peripheral blood. The receptors were gathered from a woman aged 18-35 years with acute or convalescent COVID-19.

This clone was picked up a small number of times. This chain connects TRBV27 to TRBJ2-1; 10 positions match TRBD2. The junction had 7 bases not matched to a gene; V was cut back by 4 bases and J by 4 bases. This CDR3 is built from 16 residues. Germline V gives CDR1 MNHEY, CDR2 SMNVEV (reference sequence). In DNA, the CDR3 is TGTGCCAGCAGTTCAGCTAGCGGGAGATCGTACAATGAGCAGTTCTTC. Protein sequence: CASSSASGRSYNEQFF.

For the CDR3, the DNA is TGTGCCAGCAGCCAAGACGGTGAGCAGTTCTTC. It translates to CASSQDGEQFF. The V call is TRBV3-1 (or the pseudogene TRBV3-2), the J call TRBJ2-1; D uncertain. The CDR3 is 11 amino acids. The V gene's germline CDR1 is LGHDT and CDR2 YNNKEL (reference sequence). Deletions cut 0 bases from V and 9 bases from J, with 3 bases between.

CDR3 amino acids: CASSIRVGTGLSGELFF. The CDR3 region has the DNA TGTGCCAGCAGCATCAGGGTGGGGACAGGTCTTTCCGGGGAGCTGTTTTTT. The rearrangement links TRBV13 to TRBJ2-2, with 8 bases fitting TRBD1. Looked up from germline, CDR1 is PRHDT and CDR2 is FYEKMQ (reference sequence). After removal of 5 bases from V and 6 bases from J, the junction contained 14 bases not matched to a gene. The CDR3 has 17 residues. The variable domain in full, completed from reference TRBV13 and TRBJ2-2, reads AAGVIQSPRHLIKEKRETATLKCYPIPRHDTVYWYQQGPGQDPQFLISFYEKMQSDKGSIPDRFSAQQFSDYHSELNMSSLELGDSALYFCASSIRVGTGLSGELFFGEGSRLTVL.

This chain links TRBV7-9 with TRBJ2-5; D is possibly TRBD1 (7 bases). CDR3 length: 16 residues. V was clipped by 5 bases and J by 5 bases, with 21 bases between them. Per germline, CDR1 SEHNR and CDR2 FQNEAQ (reference sequence). CDR3 residues: CASSPRAAGGLETQYF. CDR3 DNA sequence: TGTGCCAGCAGCCCCAGGGCTGCAGGGGGGCTGGAGACCCAGTACTTC.

The gene calls are TRBV18 and TRBJ2-3; D may be TRBD1 (6 bases). Germline V gives CDR1 KGHSH, CDR2 LQKENI. The V and J ends lost 8 bases and 2 bases respectively, with 11 bases between them. This CDR3 comprises 13 residues. CDR3 amino acids: CASRGGYTDTQYF. The CDR3 bases are TGTGCCAGCCGAGGGGGATACACAGATACGCAGTATTTT. Filled out from reference TRBV18 and TRBJ2-3, the complete variable domain reads NAGVMQNPRHLVRRRGQEARLRCSPMKGHSHVYWYRQLPEEGLKFMVYLQKENIIDESGMPKERFSAEFPKEGPSILRIQQVVRGDSAAYFCASRGGYTDTQYFGPGTRLTVL.

The CDR3 DNA reads as TGTGCCAGCAGCGGACAGGGTATGAACACTGAAGCTTTCTTT. This translates into CASSGQGMNTEAFF. This chain uses TRBV7-2 with TRBJ1-1; 8 positions match TRBD1. The CDR3 is 14 amino acids. From germline, CDR1 is SGHTA and CDR2 FQGNSA. V shed 5 bases, J shed 0 bases, and the junction held 2 bases outside the gene matches.

The rearrangement joins TRBV27 to TRBJ2-7; tentatively, D is TRBD2 (6 bases). Trimming took off 2 bases at V and 0 bases at J, with 8 bases between the two ends. CDR1 is MNHEY and CDR2 is SMNVEV in the germline V gene (reference sequence). This CDR3 has 14 residues. For the CDR3, the DNA is TGTGCCAGCAGTTTAAACGGGGGCTCCTACGAGCAGTACTTC. Protein product: CASSLNGGSYEQYF.

The V gene is TRBV7-2, the J gene TRBJ1-4; D is unclear. Trimming took off 5 bases at V and 8 bases at J, with 15 bases between the two ends. Per the germline V gene, CDR1 is SGHTA and CDR2 is FQGNSA. The CDR3 consists of 14 residues. CDR3 protein: CASSTYTGEEKLFF. In DNA form, the CDR3 reads TGTGCCAGCAGCACGTACACCGGGGAGGAAAAACTGTTTTTT.

This chain joins TRBV5-4 and TRBJ2-7, with D possibly TRBD2 on 6 matching bases. Trimming removed 0 bases from V and 5 bases from J, with 15 bases in between. The germline V gene encodes CDR1 SGHNT and CDR2 YYREEE (reference sequence). The CDR3 is 15 amino acids. Here the CDR3 reads CASSLGPVGGNEQYF. CDR3 coding DNA: TGTGCCAGCAGCTTGGGCCCCGTGGGAGGCAACGAGCAGTACTTC.

The rearrangement links TRBV5-6 to TRBJ1-2, with D possibly being TRBD1 (6 bases). Trimming pared 4 bases from V and 5 bases from J, leaving 15 bases between. From germline, CDR1 is SGHDT and CDR2 YYEEEE. This CDR3 spans 14 amino acids. This CDR3 is CASSPQRGRYGYTF. CDR3 in DNA: TGTGCCAGCAGCCCACAGCGGGGGCGGTATGGCTACACCTTC. The entire variable domain, with the rest obtained from reference TRBV5-6 and TRBJ1-2, is as follows: DAGVTQSPTHLIKTRGQQVTLRCSPKSGHDTVSWYQQALGQGPQFIFQYYEEEERQRGNFPDRFSGHQFPNYSSELNVNALLLGDSALYLCASSPQRGRYGYTFGSGTRLTVV.

This clone has only one observation. The chain recombines TRBV10-1 with TRBJ2-1, with D possibly TRBD2 on 5 matching bases. Per the germline V gene, CDR1 is WNHNN and CDR2 is SYGVQD (reference sequence). Trimming pared 3 bases from V and 8 bases from J, leaving 11 bases between. The CDR3 is made up of 13 amino acids. This chain's CDR3 is CASSDGLGDEQFF. The DNA of the CDR3 is TGCGCCAGCAGTGATGGACTGGGCGATGAGCAGTTCTTC.

This chain links TRBV11-2 with TRBJ2-7; no definite D call. Germline V gives CDR1 SGHAT, CDR2 FQNNGV. This CDR3 region has 12 residues. V lost 0 bases and J 4 bases, leaving 4 bases between the germline ends. The CDR3 protein is CASSLERYEQYF. CDR3 coding DNA: TGTGCCAGCAGCTTAGAGAGATACGAGCAGTACTTC.

The chain links TRBV6-1 to TRBJ2-1; 9 bases match TRBD2. From germline, CDR1 is MNHNS and CDR2 SASEGT. The CDR3 sequence is 16 residues long. J gave up 7 bases and V 4 bases, and 11 bases lay outside the gene matches. This CDR3 is CASSGGLAGPLNEQFF. CDR3 coding DNA: TGTGCCAGCAGTGGGGGCCTAGCGGGACCCTTAAATGAGCAGTTCTTC.

The V call is TRBV7-2, the J call TRBJ2-7; 10 bases align to TRBD2. This CDR3 is 14 amino acids long. Germline trimming cut 5 bases from V and 4 bases from J; bases unmatched to any gene: 5. CDR1 is SGHTA and CDR2 is FQGNSA in the germline V gene. CDR3 loop: CASSAGLAAYEQYF. CDR3 nucleotide sequence: TGTGCCAGCAGCGCCGGACTAGCGGCTTACGAGCAGTACTTC.

The chain uses TRBV11-2 and TRBJ1-2; no clear D gene. Trimming removed 5 bases at V and 4 bases at J, with 11 bases between. Germline V gene sequence: CDR1 SGHAT, CDR2 FQNNGV. This CDR3 comprises 13 residues. The CDR3 DNA is TGTGCCAGCAGCCCCGACGGGATCTATGGCTACACCTTC. This encodes CASSPDGIYGYTF.

The V gene is TRBV11-2, the J gene TRBJ1-3; the D gene is possibly TRBD1 (5 bases). CDR1 SGHAT and CDR2 FQNNGV come from the germline V gene. The ends were cut back, 4 bases at V and 1 base at J, with 8 bases in the middle. This CDR3 comprises 14 residues. This CDR3 reads CASSWGGSGNTIYF. CDR3 DNA: TGTGCCAGCAGCTGGGGGGGATCTGGAAACACCATATATTTT.

The rearrangement joins TRBV10-3 to TRBJ2-1, with D maybe TRBD2 (6 bases). CDR1 and CDR2 from the germline V gene are ENHRY and SYGVKD. The CDR3 consists of 15 residues. Trimming took off 2 bases at V and 11 bases at J, with 19 bases between the two ends. CDR3 bases: TGTGCCATCAGTGAGGGTTCCAGACTAGTAGTTCAGCAGTTCTTC. It is translated as CAISEGSRLVVQQFF.

The V call is TRBV19, the J call TRBJ2-4; 7 bases fit TRBD1. This CDR3 has 21 residues. V trimming: 7 bases; J trimming: 0 bases; junction bases outside the gene matches: 24. Per germline, CDR1 LNHDA and CDR2 SQIVND (reference sequence). This CDR3 is CASIPERGRAGRGLAKNIQYF. The DNA of the CDR3 is TGTGCCAGTATTCCAGAGAGGGGTAGGGCAGGTAGGGGGCTAGCCAAAAACATTCAGTACTTC. Variable domain in full (rest from reference TRBV19 and TRBJ2-4): DGGITQSPKYLFRKEGQNVTLSCEQNLNHDAMYWYRQDPGQGLRLIYYSQIVNDFQKGDIAEGYSVSREKKESFPLTVTSAQKNPTAFYLCASIPERGRAGRGLAKNIQYFGAGTRLSVL.

The chain recombines TRBV13 with TRBJ2-5; D unresolved. V lost 0 bases to trimming and J lost 3 bases, with 11 bases between them. This CDR3 region has 15 residues. Germline V gene sequence: CDR1 PRHDT, CDR2 FYEKMQ (reference sequence). The CDR3 is CASSLGLQREETQYF. The CDR3 nucleotides read TGTGCCAGCAGCTTAGGCCTCCAGCGCGAAGAGACCCAGTACTTC.

The chain couples TRBV7-2 to TRBJ1-3; D remains ambiguous. The CDR3 runs to 15 residues. Germline CDR1 and CDR2: SGHTA and FQGNSA. With 4 bases removed from V and 0 bases from J, the gap between germline ends came to 10 bases. The CDR3 loop reads CASSSTRGSGNTIYF. For the CDR3, the DNA is TGTGCCAGCAGCTCAACGCGGGGCTCTGGAAACACCATATATTTT.

V gene TRBV7-8 combines with J gene TRBJ1-2; D may be TRBD1 (5 bases). V lost 1 base, J lost 0 bases, and 12 bases lay in between. Per germline, CDR1 SGHVS and CDR2 FQNEAQ. This CDR3 has 16 amino acids. The CDR3 DNA is TGTGCCAGCAGCTTAGTGGCAGGGAAAGCTAACTATGGCTACACCTTC. This sequence encodes CASSLVAGKANYGYTF.

This chain joins TRBV6-4 and TRBJ2-2; D is ambiguous. Germline CDR1 is MRHNA and CDR2 is SNTAGT. The CDR3 runs to 13 residues. V shed 4 bases and J shed 4 bases, with 7 bases lying between them. The CDR3 sequence: CASSGESTGELFF. Here the CDR3 DNA reads TGTGCCAGCAGTGGTGAGAGCACCGGGGAGCTGTTTTTT.

A single count supports this clone. V gene TRBV5-6 combines with J gene TRBJ2-1; TRBD2 is a possible D gene (7 bases). Between the trimmed V and J ends, which lost 3 bases and 0 bases, there was a span of 19 bases. The CDR3 spans 18 residues. Germline lookup yields CDR1 SGHDT and CDR2 YYEEEE. As DNA, the CDR3 is TGTGCCAGCAGCTGGGGGGGACACCTGAGAAGCTCCTACAATGAGCAGTTCTTC. Its translation is CASSWGGHLRSSYNEQFF.

The chain employs TRBV30 and TRBJ2-5; TRBD2 matches 9 bases. CDR1 and CDR2 from the germline V gene are GTSNPN and SVGIG (reference sequence). The CDR3 spans 15 residues. The J segment lost 5 bases and the V segment lost 2 bases, leaving 9 bases of the junction unmatched. The CDR3 is CAWSRLAGSRETQYF. CDR3 DNA sequence: TGTGCCTGGAGTAGGCTAGCGGGAAGTAGGGAGACCCAGTACTTC.

The chain joins TRBV7-2 to TRBJ2-5; possibly TRBD2 for D (6 bases). V was trimmed by 3 bases and J by 1 base, leaving 12 bases between them. The germline V gene has CDR1 SGHTA and CDR2 FQGNSA. The CDR3 covers 15 residues. CDR3 nucleotide sequence: TGTGCCAGCAGCTTCCAGGAGGGTCGCCAAGAGACCCAGTACTTC. Its protein is CASSFQEGRQETQYF.